This T cell receptor (beta chain) was recorded in a study of blood T cell repertoires in COVID-19. Study as a whole: PBMCs, B-cell-depleted T cells, or T cells were the source of the cDNA or gDNA that made up the material.

The Seattle site enrolled patients during active infection and followed them longitudinally. As processed by the authors: Estimated nucleated cell counts came from reference gene primer amplification. Using immunoSEQ multiplex PCR, the repertoire was profiled, and TCRdb retains in-frame clones only, with some absent. D and trimming come from the DNA, and the V and J calls and clone size come from that table. The repertoire has 200,000 to 250,000 clones, 90% of them found once; the top ten carry roughly 2.6%. J lost 7 bases, V lost 1 base, and 13 bases had no gene match. Germline CDR1 SGHVS, CDR2 FNYEAQ. This CDR3 is built from 16 residues.

The chain carries TRBV7-6 and TRBJ2-7, with TRBD2 matching over 7 bases. The sequenced sample was peripheral blood. This TCR was recovered from a man aged 25 to 40 with COVID-19, enrolled during active disease. The CDR3 region is CASSLGRGGPWEEQYF. The CDR3 nucleotides are TGTGCCAGCAGCTTAGGGCGGGGAGGGCCCTGGGAGGAGCAGTACTTC.